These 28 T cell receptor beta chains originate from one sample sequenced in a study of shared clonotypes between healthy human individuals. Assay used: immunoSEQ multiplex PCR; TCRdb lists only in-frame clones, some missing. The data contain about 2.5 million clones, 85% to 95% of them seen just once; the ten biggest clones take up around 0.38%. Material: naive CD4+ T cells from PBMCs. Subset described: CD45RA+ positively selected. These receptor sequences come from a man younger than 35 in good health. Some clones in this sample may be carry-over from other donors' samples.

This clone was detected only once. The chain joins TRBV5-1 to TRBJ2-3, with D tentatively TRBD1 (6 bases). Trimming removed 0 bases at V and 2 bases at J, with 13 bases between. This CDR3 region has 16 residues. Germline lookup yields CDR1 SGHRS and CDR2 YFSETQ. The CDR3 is CASSLAGQLHTDTQYF. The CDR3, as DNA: TGCGCCAGCAGCTTGGCCGGACAGCTTCACACAGATACGCAGTATTTT.

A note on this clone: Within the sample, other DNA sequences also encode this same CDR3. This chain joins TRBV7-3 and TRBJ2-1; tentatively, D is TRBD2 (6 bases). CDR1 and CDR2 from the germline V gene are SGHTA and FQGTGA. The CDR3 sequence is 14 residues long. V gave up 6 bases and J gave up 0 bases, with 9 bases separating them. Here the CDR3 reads CASRSGSSYNEQFF. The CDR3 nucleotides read TGTGCCAGCAGGTCCGGGAGCTCCTACAATGAGCAGTTCTTC.

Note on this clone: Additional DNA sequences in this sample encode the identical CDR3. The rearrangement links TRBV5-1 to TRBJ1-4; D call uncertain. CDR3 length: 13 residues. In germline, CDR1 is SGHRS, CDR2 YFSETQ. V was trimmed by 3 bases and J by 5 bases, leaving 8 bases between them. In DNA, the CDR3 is TGCGCCAGCAGCTCCGGGCCCAATGAAAAACTGTTTTTT. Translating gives CASSSGPNEKLFF. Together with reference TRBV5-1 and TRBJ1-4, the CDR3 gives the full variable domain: KAGVTQTPRYLIKTRGQQVTLSCSPISGHRSVSWYQQTPGQGLQFLFEYFSETQRNKGNFPGRFSGRQFSNSRSEMNVSTLELGDSALYLCASSSGPNEKLFFGSGTQLSVL.

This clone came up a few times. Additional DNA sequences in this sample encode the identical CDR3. CDR3 coding DNA: TGTGCCAGCAGCCCCCGACAGGGGACCGGGGAGCTGTTTTTT. Its translation: CASSPRQGTGELFF. The chain combines TRBV9 with TRBJ2-2; 8 bases fit TRBD1. The CDR3 extends over 14 amino acids. V shed 4 bases and J 5 bases; nucleotides not matched to a gene: 4. CDR1 and CDR2 from the germline V gene are SGDLS and YYNGEE.

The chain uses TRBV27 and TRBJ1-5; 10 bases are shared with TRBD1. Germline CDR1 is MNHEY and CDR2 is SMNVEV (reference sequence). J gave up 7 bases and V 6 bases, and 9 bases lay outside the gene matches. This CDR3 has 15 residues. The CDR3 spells CASRELGTGEQPQHF. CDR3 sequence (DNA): TGTGCCAGCAGGGAACTAGGGACAGGGGAACAGCCCCAGCATTTT.

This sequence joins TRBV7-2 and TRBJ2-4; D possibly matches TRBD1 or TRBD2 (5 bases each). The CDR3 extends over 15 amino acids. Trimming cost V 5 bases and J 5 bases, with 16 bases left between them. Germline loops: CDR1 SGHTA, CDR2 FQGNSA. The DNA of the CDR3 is TGTGCCAGCAGCCTGACGGGGACGGCCCAAAACATTCAGTACTTC. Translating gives CASSLTGTAQNIQYF.

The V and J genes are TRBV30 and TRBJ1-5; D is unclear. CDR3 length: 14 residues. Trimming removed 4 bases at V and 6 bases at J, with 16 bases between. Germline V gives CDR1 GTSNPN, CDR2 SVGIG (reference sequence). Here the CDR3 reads CAWTLGGVAQPQHF. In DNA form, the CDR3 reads TGTGCCTGGACTCTCGGCGGGGTTGCTCAGCCCCAGCATTTT.

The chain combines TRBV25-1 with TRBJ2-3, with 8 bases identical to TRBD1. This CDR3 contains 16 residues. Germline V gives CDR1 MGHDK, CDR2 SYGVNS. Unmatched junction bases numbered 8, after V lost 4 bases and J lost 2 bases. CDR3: CASSAPGTGHTDTQYF. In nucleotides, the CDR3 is TGTGCCAGCAGTGCCCCCGGGACAGGACACACAGATACGCAGTATTTT.

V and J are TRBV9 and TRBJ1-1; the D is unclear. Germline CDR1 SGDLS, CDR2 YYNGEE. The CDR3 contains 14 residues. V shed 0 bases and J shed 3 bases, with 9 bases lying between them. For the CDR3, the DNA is TGTGCCAGCAGCGTAGGGGTTGTGGACACTGAAGCTTTCTTT. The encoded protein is CASSVGVVDTEAFF.

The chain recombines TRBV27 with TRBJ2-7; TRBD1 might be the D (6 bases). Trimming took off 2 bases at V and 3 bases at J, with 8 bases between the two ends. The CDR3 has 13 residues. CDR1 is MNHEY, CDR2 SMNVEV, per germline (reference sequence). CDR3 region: CASSLIQGYEQYF. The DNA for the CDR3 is TGTGCCAGCAGTTTAATACAGGGCTACGAGCAGTACTTC.

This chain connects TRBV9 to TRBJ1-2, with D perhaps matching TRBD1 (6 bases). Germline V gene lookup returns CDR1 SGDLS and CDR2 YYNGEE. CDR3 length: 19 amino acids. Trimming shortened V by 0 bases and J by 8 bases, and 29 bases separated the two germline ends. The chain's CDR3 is CASSVASNRVTQKGEGYTF. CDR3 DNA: TGTGCCAGCAGCGTAGCTTCTAACAGGGTAACCCAGAAGGGGGAAGGCTACACCTTC.

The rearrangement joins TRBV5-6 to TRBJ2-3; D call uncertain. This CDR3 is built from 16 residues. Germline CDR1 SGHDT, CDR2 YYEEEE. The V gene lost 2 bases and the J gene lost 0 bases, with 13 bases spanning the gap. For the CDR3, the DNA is TGTGCCAGCAGCTTTTCGGTGCATTCTAGCACAGATACGCAGTATTTT. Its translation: CASSFSVHSSTDTQYF.

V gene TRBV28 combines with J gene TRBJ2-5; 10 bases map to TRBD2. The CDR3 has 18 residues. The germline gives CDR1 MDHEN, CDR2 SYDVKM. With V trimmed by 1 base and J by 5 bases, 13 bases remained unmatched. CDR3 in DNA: TGTGCCAGCAGTTTATTATCCCTCCTGGCTAGCGGGAGTGAGACCCAGTACTTC. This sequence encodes CASSLLSLLASGSETQYF.

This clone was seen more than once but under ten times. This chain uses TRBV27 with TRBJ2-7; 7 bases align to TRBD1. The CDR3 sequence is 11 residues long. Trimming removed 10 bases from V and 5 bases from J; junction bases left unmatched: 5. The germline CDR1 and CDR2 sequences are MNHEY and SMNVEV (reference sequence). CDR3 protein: CATLGGHEQYF. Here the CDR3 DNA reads TGTGCCACGCTAGGGGGCCACGAGCAGTACTTC.

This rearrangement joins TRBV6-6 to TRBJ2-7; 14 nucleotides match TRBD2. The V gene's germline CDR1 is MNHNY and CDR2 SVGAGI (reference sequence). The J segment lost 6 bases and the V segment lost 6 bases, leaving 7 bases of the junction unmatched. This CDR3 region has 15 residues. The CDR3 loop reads CASSGGLAGVGEQYF. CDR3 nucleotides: TGTGCCAGCAGCGGGGGACTAGCGGGAGTCGGCGAGCAGTACTTC.

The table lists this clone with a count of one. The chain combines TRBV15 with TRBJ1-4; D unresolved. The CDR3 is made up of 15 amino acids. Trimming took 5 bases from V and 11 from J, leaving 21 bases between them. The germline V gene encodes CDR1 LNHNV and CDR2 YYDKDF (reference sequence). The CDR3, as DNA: TGTGCCACCAGCGGCCCGGACGGGGTCCTCGGGAAACTGTTTTTT. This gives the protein CATSGPDGVLGKLFF.

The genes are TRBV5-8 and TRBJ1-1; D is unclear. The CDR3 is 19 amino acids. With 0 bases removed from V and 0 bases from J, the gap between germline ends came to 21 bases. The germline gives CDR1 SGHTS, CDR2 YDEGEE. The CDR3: CASSLGLITDTYLNTEAFF. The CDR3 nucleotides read TGTGCCAGCAGCTTGGGCCTAATAACAGACACTTACCTGAACACTGAAGCTTTCTTT.

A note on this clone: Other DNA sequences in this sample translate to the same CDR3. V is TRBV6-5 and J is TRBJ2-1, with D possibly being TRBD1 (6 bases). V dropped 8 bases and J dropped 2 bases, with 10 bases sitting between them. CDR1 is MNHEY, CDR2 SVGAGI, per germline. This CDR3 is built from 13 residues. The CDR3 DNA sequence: TGTGCCAGCTCCCGGGACACCTACAATGAGCAGTTCTTC. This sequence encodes CASSRDTYNEQFF.

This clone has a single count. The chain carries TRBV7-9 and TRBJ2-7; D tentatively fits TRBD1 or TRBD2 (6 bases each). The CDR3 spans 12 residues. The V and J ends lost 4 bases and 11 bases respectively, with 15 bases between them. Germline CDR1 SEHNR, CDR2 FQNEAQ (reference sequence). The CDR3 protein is CASSSGGGGEYF. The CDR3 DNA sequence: TGTGCCAGCAGCTCTGGGGGCGGAGGGGAGTACTTC.

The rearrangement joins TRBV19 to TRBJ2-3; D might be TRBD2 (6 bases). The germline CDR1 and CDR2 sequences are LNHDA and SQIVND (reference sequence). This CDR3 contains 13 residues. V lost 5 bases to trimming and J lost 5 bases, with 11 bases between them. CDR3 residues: CASSQPEGDTQYF. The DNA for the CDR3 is TGTGCCAGTAGTCAACCGGAGGGAGATACGCAGTATTTT. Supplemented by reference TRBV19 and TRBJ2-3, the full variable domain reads DGGITQSPKYLFRKEGQNVTLSCEQNLNHDAMYWYRQDPGQGLRLIYYSQIVNDFQKGDIAEGYSVSREKKESFPLTVTSAQKNPTAFYLCASSQPEGDTQYFGPGTRLTVL.

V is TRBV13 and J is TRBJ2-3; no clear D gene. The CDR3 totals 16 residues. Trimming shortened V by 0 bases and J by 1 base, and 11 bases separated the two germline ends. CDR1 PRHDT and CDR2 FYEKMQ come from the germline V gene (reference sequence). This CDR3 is CASSLGGPLRTDTQYF. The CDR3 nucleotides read TGTGCCAGCAGCTTAGGAGGGCCCCTACGCACAGATACGCAGTATTTT. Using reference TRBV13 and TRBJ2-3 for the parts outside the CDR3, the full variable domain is AAGVIQSPRHLIKEKRETATLKCYPIPRHDTVYWYQQGPGQDPQFLISFYEKMQSDKGSIPDRFSAQQFSDYHSELNMSSLELGDSALYFCASSLGGPLRTDTQYFGPGTRLTVL.

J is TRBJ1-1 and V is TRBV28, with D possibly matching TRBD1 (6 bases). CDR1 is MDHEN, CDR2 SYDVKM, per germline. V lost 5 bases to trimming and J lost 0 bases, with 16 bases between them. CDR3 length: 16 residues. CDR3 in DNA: TGTGCCAGCAGTCGAGGGGGTCGGTTCTTGAACACTGAAGCTTTCTTT. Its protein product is CASSRGGRFLNTEAFF.

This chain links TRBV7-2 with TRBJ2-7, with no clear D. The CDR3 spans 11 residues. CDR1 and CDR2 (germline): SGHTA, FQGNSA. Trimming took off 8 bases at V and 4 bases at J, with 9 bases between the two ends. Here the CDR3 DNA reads TGTGCCAGCGGCCGTCCGTACGAGCAGTACTTC. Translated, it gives CASGRPYEQYF.

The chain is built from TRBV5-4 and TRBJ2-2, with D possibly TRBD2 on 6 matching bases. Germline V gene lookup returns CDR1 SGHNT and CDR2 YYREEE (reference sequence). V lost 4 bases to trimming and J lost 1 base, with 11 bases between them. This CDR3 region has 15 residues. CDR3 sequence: CASSPVRGNTGELFF. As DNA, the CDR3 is TGTGCCAGCAGCCCAGTGCGGGGGAACACCGGGGAGCTGTTTTTT.

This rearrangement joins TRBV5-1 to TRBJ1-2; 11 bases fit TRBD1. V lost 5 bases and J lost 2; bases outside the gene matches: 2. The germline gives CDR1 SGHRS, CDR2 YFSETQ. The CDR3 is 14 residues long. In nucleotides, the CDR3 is TGCGCCAGCAGTGGACAGGGGGCCAACTATGGCTACACCTTC. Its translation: CASSGQGANYGYTF.

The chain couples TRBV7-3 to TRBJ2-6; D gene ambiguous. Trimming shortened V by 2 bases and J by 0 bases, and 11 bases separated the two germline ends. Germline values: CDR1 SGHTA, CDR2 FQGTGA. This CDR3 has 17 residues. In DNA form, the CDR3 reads TGTGCCAGCAGCTTATCCCGCAAGAGCTCTGGGGCCAACGTCCTGACTTTC. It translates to CASSLSRKSSGANVLTF.

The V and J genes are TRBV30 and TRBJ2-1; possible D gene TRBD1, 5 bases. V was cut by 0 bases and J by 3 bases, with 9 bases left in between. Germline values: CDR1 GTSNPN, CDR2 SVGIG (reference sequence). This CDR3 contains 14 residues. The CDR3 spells CAWSVRQGYNEQFF. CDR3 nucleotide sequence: TGTGCCTGGAGTGTACGCCAGGGCTACAATGAGCAGTTCTTC. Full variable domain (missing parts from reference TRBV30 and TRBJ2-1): SQTIHQWPATLVQPVGSPLSLECTVEGTSNPNLYWYRQAAGRGLQLLFYSVGIGQISSEVPQNLSASRPQDRQFILSSKKLLLSDSGFYLCAWSVRQGYNEQFFGPGTRLTVL.

The DNA for the CDR3 is TGTGCCAGCAGCTCTGTGGGTTCCTACAATGAGCAGTTCTTC. Residues: CASSSVGSYNEQFF. The chain is built from TRBV7-3 and TRBJ2-1; D is ambiguous. The length of the CDR3 is 14 residues. The germline V gene has CDR1 SGHTA and CDR2 FQGTGA. V lost 4 bases and J 1 base, leaving 8 bases between the germline ends.